The 8 T cell receptor beta chains in this list originate from one sample, sequenced in a study of CD4 T cells in relation to SARS-CoV-2 and coronaviruses. These TCRs are of unknown antigen specificity. The method was immunoSEQ multiplex PCR; TCRdb's version includes in-frame clones alone and lacks a portion of them. The sample consists of tens of thousands of clones, just over 75% of them appearing once. Input material: memory CD4+ T cells from PBMCs, cultured in vitro. The source of these receptors is an adult with COVID-19.

V is TRBV4-1 and J is TRBJ1-4; 9 nucleotides align to TRBD1. The CDR3 loop spans 16 amino acids. Germline CDR1 MGHRA, CDR2 YSYEKL. After removal of 1 base from V and 3 bases from J, the junction contained 3 bases not matched to a gene. The CDR3 DNA is TGCGCCAGCAGCCAAGCTCGGACAGGGGCTAATGAAAAACTGTTTTTT. It specifies CASSQARTGANEKLFF.

The chain employs TRBV5-1 and TRBJ2-7, with 10 bases matching TRBD2. The CDR3 spans 16 residues. The V and J ends lost 3 bases and 3 bases, in that order; junction bases with no gene match: 9. CDR1 and CDR2 (germline): SGHRS, YFSETQ. CDR3 DNA sequence: TGCGCCAGCAGCTCTGGAGGACTAGCGGTTATCTACGAGCAGTACTTC. As protein: CASSSGGLAVIYEQYF.

The chain employs TRBV29-1 and TRBJ1-4, with no clear D. This CDR3 has 15 residues. CDR1 is SQVTM and CDR2 is ANQGSEA in the germline V gene. The V and J ends lost 4 bases and 0 bases respectively, with 12 bases between them. The CDR3 DNA reads as TGCAGCGTTGCTAACAGTATATCAACTAATGAAAAACTGTTTTTT. Translating it yields CSVANSISTNEKLFF.

The chain couples TRBV5-1 to TRBJ2-2; D may be TRBD2 (6 bases). V shed 0 bases and J shed 1 base, with 7 bases lying between them. Germline lookup yields CDR1 SGHRS and CDR2 YFSETQ. The CDR3 length is 15 residues. CDR3 residues: CASSLAGGNTGELFF. Here the CDR3 DNA reads TGCGCCAGCAGCTTGGCCGGGGGGAACACCGGGGAGCTGTTTTTT.

This clone was observed a single time. This chain uses TRBV24-1 with TRBJ2-3; 8 bases agree with TRBD1. V shed 2 bases, J shed 9 bases, and the junction held 3 bases outside the gene matches. The CDR3 has 13 residues. Germline V gives CDR1 KGHDR, CDR2 SFDVKD. The CDR3: CATSDSHRGTQYF. The CDR3, as DNA: TGTGCCACCAGTGATTCTCACAGGGGGACGCAGTATTTT.

V usage is TRBV5-1 and J usage is TRBJ2-3; no definite D call. Trimming shortened V by 0 bases and J by 6 bases, and 20 bases separated the two germline ends. The germline gives CDR1 SGHRS, CDR2 YFSETQ. The CDR3 length is 17 residues. This chain's CDR3 is CASSLASLSSPEDTQYF. The CDR3 bases are TGCGCCAGCAGCTTGGCCAGTCTTTCCTCTCCAGAGGATACGCAGTATTTT.

This clone came up once. The V call is TRBV6-5, the J call TRBJ1-2, with D possibly matching TRBD1 (5 bases). V lost 7 bases to trimming and J lost 6 bases, with 15 bases between them. CDR1 is MNHEY, CDR2 SVGAGI, per germline. This CDR3 has 13 amino acids. The CDR3 nucleotides read TGTGCCAGCATGGGGGGGAGAATCAATGGCTACACCTTC. Translation: CASMGGRINGYTF.

The rearrangement joins TRBV21-1 to TRBJ2-3. TRBV21-1 is marked as a pseudogene. CDR3 length: 13 amino acids. As DNA, the CDR3 is TGTGCCAGCAGTCCGGGCCCCACAGATACGCAGTATTTT. It translates to CASSPGPTDTQYF.